The rows below give T cell receptor beta chains drawn from one sample of a study of T-cell memory formation after mild COVID-19. TCRdb passed the 5' RACE reads through MiXCR, listing each CDR3 protein once. Of a few hundred thousand distinct CDR3 sequences listed, around a sixth were seen once; the top ten hold 20% to 25%. The sample consisted of PBMCs or a T cell subset sorted from them (not recorded which). The receptors originated from a young man who had mild COVID-19 (a few samples of this study predate the infection). Cell type and time point are not known. Each CDR3 is given with its conserved first and last residue. Fields, in order: D gene, J gene, clone size, V gene, CDR3 DNA, CDR3 protein. The D gene is left open where the match is weak. The size of a clone is reported for some rows only, either as once, few or many, or as a class for expanded clones.

d_call: -
j_call: TRBJ1-2
clone_size: few
v_call: TRBV7-2
cdr3_nt: TGTGCCAGCAGCTTAAGCGGGACGGATTATTACTATGGCTACACCTTC
cdr3_aa: CASSLSGTDYYYGYTF

d_call: -
j_call: TRBJ1-2
clone_size: few
v_call: TRBV6-5
cdr3_nt: TGTGCCACGAGGTGGGACTATGGCTACACCTTC
cdr3_aa: CATRWDYGYTF

d_call: -
j_call: TRBJ2-3
clone_size: few
v_call: TRBV29-1
cdr3_nt: TGCAGCGCGGACAGTCGGGATACGCAGTATTTT
cdr3_aa: CSADSRDTQYF

d_call: -
j_call: TRBJ1-2
clone_size: -
v_call: TRBV6-6
cdr3_nt: TGTGCCAGCAGTGGATACGAAGCTAACTATGGCTACACCTTC
cdr3_aa: CASSGYEANYGYTF

d_call: -
j_call: TRBJ2-2
clone_size: -
v_call: TRBV15
cdr3_nt: TGTGCCACCAGCAGAGGGACAGACGTGAACACCGGGGAGCTGTTTTTT
cdr3_aa: CATSRGTDVNTGELFF

d_call: -
j_call: TRBJ2-3
clone_size: -
v_call: TRBV29-1
cdr3_nt: TGCAGCGTCTCCGGGGGCTGGGATACGCAGTATTTT
cdr3_aa: CSVSGGWDTQYF

d_call: TRBD1
j_call: TRBJ2-1
clone_size: few
v_call: TRBV7-3
cdr3_nt: TGTGCCAGCAGCTTCCAGGGGGCGCGAAATGAGCAGTTCTTC
cdr3_aa: CASSFQGARNEQFF

d_call: -
j_call: TRBJ1-5
clone_size: -
v_call: TRBV28
cdr3_nt: TGTGCCAGCAGTTTGCCCCACGTCGGTCAGCCCCAGCATTTT
cdr3_aa: CASSLPHVGQPQHF

d_call: -
j_call: TRBJ2-1
clone_size: few
v_call: TRBV7-9
cdr3_nt: TGTGCCAGCAGCTTCCCCGGGACATTATACAATGAGCAGTTCTTC
cdr3_aa: CASSFPGTLYNEQFF

d_call: -
j_call: TRBJ2-3
clone_size: -
v_call: TRBV30
cdr3_nt: TGTGCCTGGAGTGGAATTGGGGGTGATGTGCAGTATTTT
cdr3_aa: CAWSGIGGDVQYF